These 3 T cell receptor beta chains were sequenced from one sample in a study of shared clonotypes between healthy human individuals. Data came from immunoSEQ multiplex PCR; TCRdb stores just in-frame clones and leaves some out. The sample holds about 680,000 clones, about 74% seen once. The specimen sequenced was memory CD4+ T cells sorted from blood. As to subset: CD45RA-negative fraction. Receptors originate from a woman younger than 45 in good health.

The chain employs TRBV29-1 and TRBJ1-2; maybe TRBD1 (6 bases). CDR3 length: 16 residues. Germline CDR1 is SQVTM and CDR2 is ANQGSEA. With 6 bases removed from V and 8 bases from J, the gap between germline ends came to 28 bases. CDR3 coding DNA: TGCAGCGTACTACTGGGGGGAGACAGGACCCGTTTGGGCTACACCTTC. Its translation: CSVLLGGDRTRLGYTF.

This chain links TRBV27 with TRBJ1-5; no firm D call. V lost 3 bases, J lost 1 base, and 7 bases lay in between. The germline V gene has CDR1 MNHEY and CDR2 SMNVEV (reference sequence). This CDR3 is 14 amino acids long. CDR3 bases: TGTGCCAGCAGTTTCGAAGGGAGCAATCAGCCCCAGCATTTT. Its protein is CASSFEGSNQPQHF.

This clone appeared a few times. The rearrangement uses TRBV30 and TRBJ1-3, with D perhaps TRBD1 (6 bases). V dropped 0 bases and J dropped 7 bases, with 13 bases sitting between them. The CDR3 length is 14 residues. In germline, CDR1 is GTSNPN, CDR2 SVGIG (reference sequence). CDR3 sequence: CAWSVRGADNTIYF. CDR3 DNA sequence: TGTGCCTGGAGTGTACGGGGGGCCGATAACACCATATATTTT.